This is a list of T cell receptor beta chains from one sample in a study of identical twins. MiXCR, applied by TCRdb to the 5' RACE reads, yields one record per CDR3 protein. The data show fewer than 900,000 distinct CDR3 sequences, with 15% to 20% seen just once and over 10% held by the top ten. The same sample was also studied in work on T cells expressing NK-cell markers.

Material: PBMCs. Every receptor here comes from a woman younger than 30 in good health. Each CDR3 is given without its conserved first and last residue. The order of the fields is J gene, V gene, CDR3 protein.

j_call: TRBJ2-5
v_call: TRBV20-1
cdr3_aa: SARDGQGARETQY

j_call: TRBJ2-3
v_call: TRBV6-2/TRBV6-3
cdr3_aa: ASATRAGGQY

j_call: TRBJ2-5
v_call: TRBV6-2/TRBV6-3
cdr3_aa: ASSYSHLAGGEETQY

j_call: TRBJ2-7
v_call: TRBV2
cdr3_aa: AGSGLSYEQY

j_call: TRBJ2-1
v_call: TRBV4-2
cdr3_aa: ASSQVGTGGPNEQF

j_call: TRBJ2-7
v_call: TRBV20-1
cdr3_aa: SARAPGRGGEQY

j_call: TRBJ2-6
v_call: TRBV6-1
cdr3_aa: ATQAAPGANVLT

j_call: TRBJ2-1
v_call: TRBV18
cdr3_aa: ASSRWTSAAYNEQF

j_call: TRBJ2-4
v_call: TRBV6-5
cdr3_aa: ASSYSDTYKNIQY

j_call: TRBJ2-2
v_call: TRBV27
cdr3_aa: ASSSISGKNTGELF

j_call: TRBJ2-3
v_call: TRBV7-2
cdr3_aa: ASSTQATSTDTQY

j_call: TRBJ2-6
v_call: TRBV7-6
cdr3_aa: ASSLNAGQGTGANVLT

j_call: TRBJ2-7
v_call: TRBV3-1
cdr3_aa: ASSQDGPYEQY

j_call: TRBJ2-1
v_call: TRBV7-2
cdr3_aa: ASSLMGEGYNEQF

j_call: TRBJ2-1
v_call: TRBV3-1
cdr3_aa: ASSLSTRNEQF

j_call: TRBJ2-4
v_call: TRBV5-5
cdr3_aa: ASSLLGVLGENIQY

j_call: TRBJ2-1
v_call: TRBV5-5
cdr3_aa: ASSFGSRTPNEQF

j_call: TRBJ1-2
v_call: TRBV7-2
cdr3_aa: ASSVDRGRVGYT

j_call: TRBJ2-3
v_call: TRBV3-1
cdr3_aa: ASSRSGGGTDTQY

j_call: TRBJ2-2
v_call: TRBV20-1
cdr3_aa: SARGQGRAGELF

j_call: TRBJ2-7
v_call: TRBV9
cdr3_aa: ASSVEASDPYEQY

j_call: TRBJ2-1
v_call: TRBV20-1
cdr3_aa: SAAPGQREQF

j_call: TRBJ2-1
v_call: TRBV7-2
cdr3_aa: ASSLRFYEQF

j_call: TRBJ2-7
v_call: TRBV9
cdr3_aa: ASSVGTSGGYEQY

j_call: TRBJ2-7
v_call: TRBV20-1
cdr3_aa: SATNHDYEQY

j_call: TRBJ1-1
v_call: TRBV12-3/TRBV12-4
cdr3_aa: ASSPRQGQNTEAF

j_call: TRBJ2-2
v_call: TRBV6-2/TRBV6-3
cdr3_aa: ASGPPTSGRYGTGELF

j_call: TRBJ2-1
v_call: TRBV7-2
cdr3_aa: ASSSSPSGAYNEQF

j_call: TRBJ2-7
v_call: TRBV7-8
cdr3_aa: ASSFRSGRYEQY

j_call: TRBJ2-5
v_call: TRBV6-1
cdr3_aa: ASSTQRKETQY

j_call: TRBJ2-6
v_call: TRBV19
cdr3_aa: ASTQGGTSGANVLT

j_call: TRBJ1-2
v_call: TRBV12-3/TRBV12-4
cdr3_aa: ASSLHSPGQGEYGYT

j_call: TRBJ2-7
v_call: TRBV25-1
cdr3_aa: ASSPTGPGEQY

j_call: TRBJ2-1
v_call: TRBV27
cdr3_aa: ASSFGLAGPDEQF

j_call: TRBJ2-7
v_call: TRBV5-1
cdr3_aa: ASSFPEVEQY

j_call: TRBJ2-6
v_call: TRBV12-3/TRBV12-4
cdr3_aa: ASRAQVQSGANVLT

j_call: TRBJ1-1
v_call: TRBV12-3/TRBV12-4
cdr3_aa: ASSTHNLPGEAF

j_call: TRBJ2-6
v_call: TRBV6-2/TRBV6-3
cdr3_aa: ASSLRGSSGANVLT

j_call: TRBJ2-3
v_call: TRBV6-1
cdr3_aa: ASSGAGVGPDTQY

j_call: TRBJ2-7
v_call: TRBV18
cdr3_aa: ASSPGSVSYEQY

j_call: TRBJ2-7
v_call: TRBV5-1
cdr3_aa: ASSLGTLSIEQY